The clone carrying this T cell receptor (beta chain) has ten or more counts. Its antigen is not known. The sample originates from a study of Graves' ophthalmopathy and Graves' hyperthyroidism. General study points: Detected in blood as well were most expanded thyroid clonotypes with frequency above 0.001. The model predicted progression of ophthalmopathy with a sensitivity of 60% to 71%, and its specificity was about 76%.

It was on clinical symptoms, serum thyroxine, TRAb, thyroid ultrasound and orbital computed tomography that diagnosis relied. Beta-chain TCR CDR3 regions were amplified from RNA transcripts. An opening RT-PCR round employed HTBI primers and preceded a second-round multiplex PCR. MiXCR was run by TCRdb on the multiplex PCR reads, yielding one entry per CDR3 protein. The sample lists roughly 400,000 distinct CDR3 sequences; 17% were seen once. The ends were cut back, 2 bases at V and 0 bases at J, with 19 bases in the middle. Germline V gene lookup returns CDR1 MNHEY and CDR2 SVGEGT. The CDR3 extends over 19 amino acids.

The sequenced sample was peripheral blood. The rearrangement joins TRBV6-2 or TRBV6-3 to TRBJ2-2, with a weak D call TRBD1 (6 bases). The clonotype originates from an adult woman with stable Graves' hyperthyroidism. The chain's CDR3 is CASSYDPTGTSANTGELFF. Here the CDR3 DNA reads TGTGCCAGCAGTTACGACCCGACCGGGACATCAGCGAACACCGGGGAGCTGTTTTTT.